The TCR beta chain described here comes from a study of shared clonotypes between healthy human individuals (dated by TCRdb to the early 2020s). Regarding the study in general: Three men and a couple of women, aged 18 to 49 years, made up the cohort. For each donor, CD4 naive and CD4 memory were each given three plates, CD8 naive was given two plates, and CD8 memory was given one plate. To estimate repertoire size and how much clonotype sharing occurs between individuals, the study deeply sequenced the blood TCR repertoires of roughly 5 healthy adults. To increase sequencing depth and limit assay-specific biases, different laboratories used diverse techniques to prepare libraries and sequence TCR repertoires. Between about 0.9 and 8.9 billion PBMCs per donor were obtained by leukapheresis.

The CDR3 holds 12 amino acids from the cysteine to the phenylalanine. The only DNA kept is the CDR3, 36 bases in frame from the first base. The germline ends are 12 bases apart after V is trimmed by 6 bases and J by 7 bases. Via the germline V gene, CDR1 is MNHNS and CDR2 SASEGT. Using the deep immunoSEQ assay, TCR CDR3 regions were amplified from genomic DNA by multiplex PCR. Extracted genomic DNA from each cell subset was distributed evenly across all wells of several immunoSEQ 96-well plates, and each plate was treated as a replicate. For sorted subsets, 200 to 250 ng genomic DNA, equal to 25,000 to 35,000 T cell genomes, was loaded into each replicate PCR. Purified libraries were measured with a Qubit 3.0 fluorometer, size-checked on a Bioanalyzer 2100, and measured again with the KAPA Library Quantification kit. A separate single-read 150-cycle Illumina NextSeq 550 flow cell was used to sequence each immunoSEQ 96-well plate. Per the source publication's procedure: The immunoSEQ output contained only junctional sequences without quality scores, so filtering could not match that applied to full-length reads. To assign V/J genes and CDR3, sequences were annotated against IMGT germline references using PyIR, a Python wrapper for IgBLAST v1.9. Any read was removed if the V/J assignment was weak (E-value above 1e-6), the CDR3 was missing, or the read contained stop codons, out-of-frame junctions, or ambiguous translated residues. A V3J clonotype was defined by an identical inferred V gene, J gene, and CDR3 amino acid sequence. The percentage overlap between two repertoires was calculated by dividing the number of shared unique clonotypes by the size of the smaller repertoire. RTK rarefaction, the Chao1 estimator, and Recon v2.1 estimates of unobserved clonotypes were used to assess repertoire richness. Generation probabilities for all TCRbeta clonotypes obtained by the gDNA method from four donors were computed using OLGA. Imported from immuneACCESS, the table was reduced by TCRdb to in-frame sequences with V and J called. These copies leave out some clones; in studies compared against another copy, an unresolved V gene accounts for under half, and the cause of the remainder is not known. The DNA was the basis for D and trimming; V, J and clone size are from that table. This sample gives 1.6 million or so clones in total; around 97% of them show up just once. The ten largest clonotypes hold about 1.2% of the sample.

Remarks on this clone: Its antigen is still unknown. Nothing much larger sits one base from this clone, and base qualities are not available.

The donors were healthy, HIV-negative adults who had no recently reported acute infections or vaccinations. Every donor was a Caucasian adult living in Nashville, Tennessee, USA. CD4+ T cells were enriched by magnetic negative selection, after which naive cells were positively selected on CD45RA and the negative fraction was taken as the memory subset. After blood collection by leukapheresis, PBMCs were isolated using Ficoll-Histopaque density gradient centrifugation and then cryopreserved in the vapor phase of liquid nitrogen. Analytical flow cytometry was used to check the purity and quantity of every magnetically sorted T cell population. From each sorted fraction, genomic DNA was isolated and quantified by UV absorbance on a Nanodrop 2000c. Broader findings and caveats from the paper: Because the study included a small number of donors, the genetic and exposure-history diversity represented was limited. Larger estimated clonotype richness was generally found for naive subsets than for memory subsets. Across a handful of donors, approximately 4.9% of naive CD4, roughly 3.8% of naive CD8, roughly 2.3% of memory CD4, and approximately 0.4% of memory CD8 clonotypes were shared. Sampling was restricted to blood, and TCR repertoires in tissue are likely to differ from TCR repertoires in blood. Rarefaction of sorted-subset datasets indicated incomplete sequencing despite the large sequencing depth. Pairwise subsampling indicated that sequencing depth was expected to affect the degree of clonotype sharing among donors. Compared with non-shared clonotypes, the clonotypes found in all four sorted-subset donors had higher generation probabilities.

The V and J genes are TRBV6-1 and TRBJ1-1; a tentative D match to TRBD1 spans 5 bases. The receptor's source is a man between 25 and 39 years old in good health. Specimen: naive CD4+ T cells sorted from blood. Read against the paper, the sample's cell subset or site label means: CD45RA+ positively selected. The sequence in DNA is TGTGCCAGCAGCCTCTTGGGGCTTGAAGCTTTCTTT. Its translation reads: CASSLLGLEAFF.